This passage covers 29 T cell receptor beta chains from one sample sequenced in a study of cytomegalovirus exposure and HLA in healthy donors. The PCR made use of 60 Vbeta and 13 Jbeta primers. Produced via immunoSEQ multiplex PCR; TCRdb's table is partial and in-frame only. The data show approximately 110,000 clones, 73% seen once. The material sequenced was PBMCs. The receptors stem from a middle-aged man in good health and CMV-seronegative.

This rearrangement joins TRBV7-2 to TRBJ1-1; D ambiguous. The V and J ends lost 1 base and 11 bases respectively, with 8 bases between them. Germline-derived CDR1 and CDR2 are SGHTA and FQGNSA. The CDR3 sequence is 11 residues long. The DNA for the CDR3 is TGTGCCAGCAGCTTAGTAGGCGGGGCTTTCTTT. This translates into CASSLVGGAFF.

This clone came up a few times. This rearrangement joins TRBV2 to TRBJ1-2; the match to TRBD1 covers 8 bases. CDR3 size: 13 residues. The J segment lost 2 bases and the V segment lost 4 bases, leaving 0 bases of the junction unmatched. From germline, CDR1 is SNHLY and CDR2 FYNNEI. This CDR3 is CASSGTGNYGYTF. CDR3 DNA sequence: TGTGCCAGCAGTGGGACAGGGAACTATGGCTACACCTTC.

The gene calls are TRBV4-2 and TRBJ1-3; possible D gene TRBD1, 6 bases. The CDR3 totals 15 residues. V lost 0 bases and J 2 bases, leaving 8 bases between the germline ends. Germline lookup yields CDR1 LGHNA and CDR2 YNFKEQ. The CDR3 reads CASSQDQGTGNTIYF. The CDR3 coding sequence is TGTGCCAGCAGCCAAGATCAGGGGACTGGAAACACCATATATTTT.

J is TRBJ2-2 and V is TRBV11-2, with D uncertain. This CDR3 has 13 amino acids. CDR1 is SGHAT, CDR2 FQNNGV, per germline. The V and J ends lost 6 bases and 2 bases respectively, with 7 bases between them. CDR3 amino acids: CASSRTNTGELFF. For the CDR3, the DNA is TGTGCCAGCAGTCGAACTAACACCGGGGAGCTGTTTTTT.

This clone was observed once. Its ends do not fully match the called genes, so a read error is possible. This sequence joins TRBV27 and TRBJ2-1; 8 bases line up with TRBD2. The CDR3 length is 17 residues. Germline CDR1 is MNHEY and CDR2 is SMNVEV (reference sequence). The CDR3 spells CASSPMRGVRGGNGQFF. In DNA form, the CDR3 reads TGTGCCAGCAGCCCCATGCGGGGGGTTCGGGGTGGGAATGGGCAGTTCTTC.

V usage is TRBV2 and J usage is TRBJ2-2, with 7 bases identical to TRBD2. CDR1 is SNHLY, CDR2 FYNNEI, per germline. The trim removed 8 bases at V and 4 bases at J, leaving 10 bases unmatched. This CDR3 is 15 amino acids long. The CDR3, as DNA: TGTGCCAGCGGGCGGGGGATGCGAGGCACCGGGGAGCTGTTTTTT. Translating gives CASGRGMRGTGELFF.

The V and J genes are TRBV5-1 and TRBJ2-5; maybe TRBD1 (5 bases). V was shortened by 3 bases and J by 0 bases, with 9 bases between the two germline ends. Germline CDR1 and CDR2: SGHRS and YFSETQ. CDR3 size: 14 residues. This CDR3 reads CASSSGHHQETQYF. The CDR3 bases are TGCGCCAGCAGCTCTGGACACCACCAAGAGACCCAGTACTTC.

Here the CDR3 reads CASTPLGYGQTSSYNSPLHF. The CDR3 DNA sequence: TGTGCCAGCACCCCCTTGGGGTACGGACAGACGAGCTCCTATAATTCACCCCTCCACTTT. The rearrangement uses TRBV28 and TRBJ1-6; TRBD1 is a possible D gene (6 bases). The CDR3 contains 20 residues. The V end was cut by 7 bases, the J end by 0 bases, with 25 bases between. The germline CDR1 and CDR2 sequences are MDHEN and SYDVKM.

This chain uses TRBV4-1 with TRBJ2-5; 8 positions agree with TRBD2. The CDR3 is 19 residues long. V dropped 1 base and J dropped 5; count of bases not matched to a gene: 18. Germline loops: CDR1 MGHRA, CDR2 YSYEKL. CDR3 protein: CASSQGPVGTRGVGETQYF. As DNA, the CDR3 is TGCGCCAGCAGCCAAGGCCCCGTAGGGACGCGGGGGGTAGGGGAGACCCAGTACTTC.

This clone was counted once. The V call is TRBV25-1, the J call TRBJ1-3, with 7 bases lining up with TRBD1. After removal of 9 bases from V and 0 bases from J, the junction contained 17 bases not matched to a gene. The CDR3 consists of 18 residues. Per the germline V gene, CDR1 is MGHDK and CDR2 is SYGVNS. The chain's CDR3 is CASEGQTSLRTSGNTIYF. The CDR3, as DNA: TGTGCCAGTGAGGGACAGACTTCTCTTCGTACCTCTGGAAACACCATATATTTT.

The J gene is TRBJ2-7, the V gene TRBV15; 7 nucleotides match TRBD1. This CDR3 has 16 amino acids. Unmatched junction bases numbered 10, after V lost 3 bases and J lost 2 bases. Germline V gene lookup returns CDR1 LNHNV and CDR2 YYDKDF (reference sequence). This CDR3 is CATSRDTGTETYEQYF. CDR3 DNA: TGTGCCACCAGCAGGGACACCGGGACAGAGACCTACGAGCAGTACTTC.

This chain joins TRBV5-1 and TRBJ1-1, with TRBD1 identical over 7 bases. The CDR3 runs 16 residues. Germline V gives CDR1 SGHRS, CDR2 YFSETQ. Trimming took 3 bases from V and 0 from J; bases not matched to a gene: 8. The DNA of the CDR3 is TGCGCCAGCAGCTCCACCGGGACAGCCATGAACACTGAAGCTTTCTTT. It translates to CASSSTGTAMNTEAFF. Based on the CDR3 plus reference TRBV5-1 and TRBJ1-1, the full variable domain is KAGVTQTPRYLIKTRGQQVTLSCSPISGHRSVSWYQQTPGQGLQFLFEYFSETQRNKGNFPGRFSGRQFSNSRSEMNVSTLELGDSALYLCASSSTGTAMNTEAFFGQGTRLTVV.

This chain links TRBV6-1 with TRBJ2-7, with 9 bases aligning to TRBD1. This CDR3 has 16 residues. J lost 2 bases, V lost 2 bases, and 7 bases had no gene match. The germline V gene encodes CDR1 MNHNS and CDR2 SASEGT. The CDR3 spells CASSESTGTGPYEQYF. The CDR3 nucleotides read TGTGCCAGCAGTGAATCAACCGGGACAGGGCCCTACGAGCAGTACTTC.

V and J are TRBV4-3 and TRBJ1-6; D unresolved. In germline, CDR1 is LGHNA, CDR2 YSLEER. The V gene lost 1 base and the J gene lost 6 bases, with 13 bases spanning the gap. The CDR3 contains 16 residues. CDR3 coding DNA: TGCGCCAGCAGCCAAGGGTGGGGAGAGGGTAATTCACCCCTCCACTTT. Protein sequence: CASSQGWGEGNSPLHF.

V usage is TRBV4-2 and J usage is TRBJ1-2; D is unresolved. The CDR3 is 17 amino acids. V was cut by 1 base and J by 4 bases, with 19 bases left in between. Germline assignment: CDR1 LGHNA and CDR2 YNFKEQ. CDR3 residues: CASSQGTRDLRSYGYTF. CDR3 DNA sequence: TGTGCCAGCAGCCAAGGAACCAGAGACTTGCGCAGCTATGGCTACACCTTC.

This chain joins TRBV29-1 and TRBJ2-5; D is unclear. The length of the CDR3 is 12 residues. With 8 bases removed from V and 2 bases from J, the gap between germline ends came to 12 bases. The germline gives CDR1 SQVTM, CDR2 ANQGSEA. The CDR3 DNA reads as TGCAGCTTCACCAGGCAACAAGAGACCCAGTACTTC. Translating it yields CSFTRQQETQYF.

The CDR3 coding sequence is TGTGCCAGCAGTAGACAGACCTTCCAAGAGACCCAGTACTTC. This sequence encodes CASSRQTFQETQYF. The chain is built from TRBV6-5 and TRBJ2-5; TRBD1 is a possible D gene (5 bases). The germline CDR1 and CDR2 sequences are MNHEY and SVGAGI. V was trimmed by 5 bases and J by 1 base, leaving 11 bases between them. This CDR3 is built from 14 residues.

The CDR3 DNA is TGTGCCAGCAGCCAAAGACTAGCGGGCACAGATACGCAGTATTTT. It translates to CASSQRLAGTDTQYF. The V and J genes are TRBV14 and TRBJ2-3; 9 positions agree with TRBD2. The CDR3 consists of 15 residues. Germline V lookup: CDR1 SGHDN, CDR2 FVKESK. With V trimmed by 2 bases and J by 1 base, 1 base remained unmatched.

The DNA for the CDR3 is TGTGCCAGCAGCTTTGGACAACCGGGGGAGGGCTACACCTTC. This encodes CASSFGQPGEGYTF. The rearrangement links TRBV5-6 to TRBJ1-2, with TRBD1 as a possible D gene (5 bases). The germline V gene has CDR1 SGHDT and CDR2 YYEEEE. V lost 2 bases to trimming and J lost 8 bases, with 16 bases between them. This CDR3 region has 14 residues.

V gene TRBV10-1 combines with J gene TRBJ1-1, with 12 bases matching TRBD1. Germline V lookup: CDR1 WNHNN, CDR2 SYGVQD (reference sequence). The CDR3 contains 15 residues. After removal of 6 bases from V and 7 bases from J, the junction contained 9 bases not matched to a gene. CDR3 nucleotide sequence: TGCGCCAGCAGACCGCCGGGACAGGGGGCAAGTGAAGCTTTCTTT. Its translation: CASRPPGQGASEAFF.

The genes are TRBV5-1 and TRBJ1-6, with 7 bases fitting TRBD1. This CDR3 is 14 amino acids long. Unmatched junction bases numbered 11, after V lost 7 bases and J lost 10 bases. CDR1 is SGHRS, CDR2 YFSETQ, per germline. This CDR3 is CASGETGLGSPLHF. As DNA, the CDR3 is TGCGCCAGCGGAGAGACAGGGCTGGGGTCACCCCTCCACTTT.

V usage is TRBV7-2 and J usage is TRBJ2-2; 7 bases are shared with TRBD1. This CDR3 is built from 15 residues. Germline V gives CDR1 SGHTA, CDR2 FQGNSA. Losses at the gene ends were 5 bases for V and 1 base for J; bases not matched to a gene: 4. This CDR3 is CASSLRQGNTGELFF. The CDR3 bases are TGTGCCAGCAGCCTCCGACAGGGGAACACCGGGGAGCTGTTTTTT.

V gene TRBV7-3 combines with J gene TRBJ2-1; 15 positions match TRBD2. CDR1 is SGHTA, CDR2 FQGTGA, per germline. This CDR3 is built from 15 residues. V trimming: 5 bases; J trimming: 8 bases; junction bases outside the gene matches: 4. In nucleotides, the CDR3 is TGTGCCAGCAGCAAAGGACTAGCGGGGGGGCATGAGCAGTTCTTC. This translates into CASSKGLAGGHEQFF.

V usage is TRBV5-6 and J usage is TRBJ2-7; 13 bases fit TRBD2. The CDR3 is 16 amino acids. The V segment lost 5 bases and the J segment 0 bases; nucleotides outside the gene matches: 5. Germline CDR1 is SGHDT and CDR2 is YYEEEE. Written as DNA, the CDR3 is TGTGCCAGCAGTATGGGGACTAGCGGGATCTCCTACGAGCAGTACTTC. Its protein product is CASSMGTSGISYEQYF.

This chain joins TRBV30 and TRBJ1-1; tentative D call: TRBD1 (5 bases). This CDR3 region has 13 residues. CDR1 GTSNPN and CDR2 SVGIG come from the germline V gene (reference sequence). Trimming shortened V by 3 bases and J by 6 bases, and 14 bases separated the two germline ends. The CDR3 is CAWRGRMWAEAFF. The CDR3 coding sequence is TGTGCCTGGAGGGGGCGAATGTGGGCTGAAGCTTTCTTT.

The rearrangement uses TRBV6-4 and TRBJ1-3, with 7 bases fitting TRBD1. Germline CDR1 reads MRHNA; CDR2 reads SNTAGT. The CDR3 is 14 residues long. Germline trimming cut 2 bases from V and 3 bases from J; bases unmatched to any gene: 1. CDR3 DNA: TGTGCCAGCAGTGACACAGGGGATGGAAACACCATATATTTT. Residues: CASSDTGDGNTIYF.

The chain is built from TRBV4-3 and TRBJ2-2; 8 nucleotides align to TRBD2. From germline, CDR1 is LGHNA and CDR2 YSLEER. V was pared by 3 bases and J by 6 bases, with 15 bases of the junction left unmatched. The CDR3 is 18 residues long. The CDR3, as DNA: TGCGCCAGCAGCCAGGGCCCAGCGGGGGCCCAGGGCGCCGGGGAGCTGTTTTTT. Protein product: CASSQGPAGAQGAGELFF.

The rearrangement joins TRBV9 to TRBJ2-7; 10 bases are shared with TRBD1. Trimming at V came to 6 bases and at J to 2 bases, leaving 8 bases not matched to a gene. The CDR3 extends over 15 amino acids. The germline V gene encodes CDR1 SGDLS and CDR2 YYNGEE. CDR3 protein: CASTPGGQGTYEQYF. In DNA, the CDR3 is TGTGCCAGCACCCCGGGGGGACAGGGGACCTACGAGCAGTACTTC. The whole variable domain, remainder taken from reference TRBV9 and TRBJ2-7, is DSGVTQTPKHLITATGQRVTLRCSPRSGDLSVYWYQQSLDQGLQFLIQYYNGEERAKGNILERFSAQQFPDLHSELNLSSLELGDSALYFCASTPGGQGTYEQYFGPGTRLTVT.

This chain connects TRBV28 to TRBJ1-5, with 7 bases matching TRBD1. Germline trimming cut 8 bases from V and 6 bases from J; bases unmatched to any gene: 10. The CDR3 is 14 amino acids. The germline CDR1 and CDR2 sequences are MDHEN and SYDVKM. As DNA, the CDR3 is TGTGCCAGCTCGGGAGGGGGCCTCGGTCAGCCCCAGCATTTT. It translates to CASSGGGLGQPQHF.